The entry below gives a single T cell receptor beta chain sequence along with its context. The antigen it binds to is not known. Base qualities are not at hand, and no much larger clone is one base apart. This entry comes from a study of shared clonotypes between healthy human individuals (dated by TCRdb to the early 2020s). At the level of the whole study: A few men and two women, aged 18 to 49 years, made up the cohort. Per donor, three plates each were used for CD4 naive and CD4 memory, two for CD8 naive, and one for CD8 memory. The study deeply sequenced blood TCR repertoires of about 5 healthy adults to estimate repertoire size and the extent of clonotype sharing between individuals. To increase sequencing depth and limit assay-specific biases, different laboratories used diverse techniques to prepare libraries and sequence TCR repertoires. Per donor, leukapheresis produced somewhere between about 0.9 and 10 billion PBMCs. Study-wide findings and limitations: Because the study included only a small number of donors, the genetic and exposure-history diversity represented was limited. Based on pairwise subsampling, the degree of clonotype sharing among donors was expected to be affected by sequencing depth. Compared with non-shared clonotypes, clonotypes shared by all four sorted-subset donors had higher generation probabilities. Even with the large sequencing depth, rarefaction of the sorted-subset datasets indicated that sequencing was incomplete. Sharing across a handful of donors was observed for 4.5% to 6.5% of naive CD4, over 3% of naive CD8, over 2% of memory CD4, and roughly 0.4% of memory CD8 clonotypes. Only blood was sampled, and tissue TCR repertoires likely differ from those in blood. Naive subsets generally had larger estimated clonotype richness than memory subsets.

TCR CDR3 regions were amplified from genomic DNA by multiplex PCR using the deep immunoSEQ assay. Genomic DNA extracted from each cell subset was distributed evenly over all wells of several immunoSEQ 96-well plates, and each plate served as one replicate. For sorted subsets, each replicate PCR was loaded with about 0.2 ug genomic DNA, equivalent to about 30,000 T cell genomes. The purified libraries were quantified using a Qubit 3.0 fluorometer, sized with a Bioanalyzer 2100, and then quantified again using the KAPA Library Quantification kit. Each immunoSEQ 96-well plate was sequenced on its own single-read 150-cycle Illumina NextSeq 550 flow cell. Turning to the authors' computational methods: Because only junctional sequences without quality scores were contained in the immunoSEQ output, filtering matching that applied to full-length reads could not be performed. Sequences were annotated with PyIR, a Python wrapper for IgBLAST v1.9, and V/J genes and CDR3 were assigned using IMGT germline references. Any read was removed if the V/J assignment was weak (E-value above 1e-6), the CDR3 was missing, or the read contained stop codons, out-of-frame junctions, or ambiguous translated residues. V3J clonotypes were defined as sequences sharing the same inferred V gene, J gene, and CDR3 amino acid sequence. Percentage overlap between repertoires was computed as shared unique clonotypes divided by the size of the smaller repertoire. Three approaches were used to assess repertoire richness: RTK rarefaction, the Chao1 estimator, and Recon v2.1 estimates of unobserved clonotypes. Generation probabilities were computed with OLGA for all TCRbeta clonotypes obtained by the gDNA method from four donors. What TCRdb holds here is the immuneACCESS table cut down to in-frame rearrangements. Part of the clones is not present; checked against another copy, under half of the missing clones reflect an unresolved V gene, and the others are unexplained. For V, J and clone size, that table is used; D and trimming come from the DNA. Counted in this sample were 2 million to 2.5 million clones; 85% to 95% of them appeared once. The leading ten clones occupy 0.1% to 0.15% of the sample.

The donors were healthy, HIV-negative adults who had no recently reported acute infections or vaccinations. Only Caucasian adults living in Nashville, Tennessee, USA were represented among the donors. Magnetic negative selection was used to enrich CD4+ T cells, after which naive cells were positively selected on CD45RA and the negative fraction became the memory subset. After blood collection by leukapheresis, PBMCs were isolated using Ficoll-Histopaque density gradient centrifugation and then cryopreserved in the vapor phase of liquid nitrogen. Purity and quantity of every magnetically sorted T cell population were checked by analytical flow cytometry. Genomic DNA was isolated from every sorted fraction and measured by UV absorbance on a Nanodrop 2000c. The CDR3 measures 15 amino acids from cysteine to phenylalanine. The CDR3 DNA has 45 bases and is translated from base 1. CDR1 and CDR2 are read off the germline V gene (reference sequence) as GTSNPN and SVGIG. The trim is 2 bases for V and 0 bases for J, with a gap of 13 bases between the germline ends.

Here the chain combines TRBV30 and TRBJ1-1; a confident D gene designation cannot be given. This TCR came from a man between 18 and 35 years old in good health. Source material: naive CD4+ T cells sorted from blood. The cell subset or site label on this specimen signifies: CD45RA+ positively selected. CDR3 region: CAWSPSGRLNTEAFF. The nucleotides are TGTGCCTGGAGTCCGTCGGGTCGCTTGAACACTGAAGCTTTCTTT.